A selection of T cell receptor beta chains follows, all from one sample in a study of cytomegalovirus exposure and HLA in healthy donors. The data were produced by immunoSEQ multiplex PCR, yet TCRdb's version contains in-frame clones alone and is incomplete. The sample includes around 62,000 clones, about 77% of them seen just once. The sample taken for sequencing was PBMCs. These TCRs come from a man aged 40-49 years in good health and CMV-seronegative. Both conserved end residues are part of each CDR3. D genes are given only for firm matches. Size values are once, few and many counts, or a class for expanded clones, and some rows have none.

D: TRBD2; size: NA; J: TRBJ2-1; V: TRBV11-2; CDR3: CASSLLSPSGGHNEQFF; DNA: TGTGCCAGCAGCTTATTATCCCCTAGCGGGGGGCACAATGAGCAGTTCTTC
D: TRBD2; size: NA; J: TRBJ2-3; V: TRBV5-5; CDR3: CASSTGPSGSSDTQYF; DNA: TGTGCCAGCAGCACGGGTCCCAGCGGGAGCTCAGATACGCAGTATTTT
D: TRBD1; size: NA; J: TRBJ1-6; V: TRBV5-1; CDR3: CASSLEGTGTPLHF; DNA: TGCGCCAGCAGCTTGGAGGGGACAGGTACACCCCTCCACTTT
D: TRBD2; size: NA; J: TRBJ2-1; V: TRBV11-2; CDR3: CASSPTSGSPSYNEQFF; DNA: TGTGCCAGCAGCCCAACTAGCGGGAGTCCATCCTACAATGAGCAGTTCTTC
D: TRBD2; size: NA; J: TRBJ2-7; V: TRBV11-2; CDR3: CASSLRSSGSSYEQYF; DNA: TGTGCCAGCAGCTTAAGGTCAAGCGGGAGCTCCTACGAGCAGTACTTC
D: TRBD1; size: NA; J: TRBJ1-4; V: TRBV19; CDR3: CASIRTGYNEKLFF; DNA: TGTGCCAGTATCCGGACAGGCTATAATGAAAAACTGTTTTTT
D: TRBD2; size: NA; J: TRBJ2-2; V: TRBV4-1; CDR3: CASSQDPGGRNGELFF; DNA: TGCGCCAGCAGCCAAGATCCGGGGGGAAGAAACGGGGAGCTGTTTTTT
D: NA; size: NA; J: TRBJ1-2; V: TRBV6-5; CDR3: CASRYEDYGYTF; DNA: TGTGCCAGCAGGTACGAGGACTATGGCTACACCTTC
D: NA; size: NA; J: TRBJ2-3; V: TRBV11-3; CDR3: CASSSGLPEDTQYF; DNA: TGTGCCAGCAGCTCGGGACTCCCTGAGGATACGCAGTATTTT
D: TRBD2; size: NA; J: TRBJ2-7; V: TRBV5-1; CDR3: CASSLMSGSLEQYF; DNA: TGCGCCAGCAGCTTGATGAGCGGGAGTCTCGAGCAGTACTTC
D: TRBD2; size: NA; J: TRBJ2-3; V: TRBV7-9; CDR3: CSSSSGLAGRSDTQYF; DNA: TGTTCCAGCAGCTCCGGACTAGCGGGAAGGTCAGATACGCAGTATTTT
D: NA; size: NA; J: TRBJ1-4; V: TRBV28; CDR3: CASSSGGGQEKLFF; DNA: TGTGCCAGCAGCTCCGGGGGGGGGCAGGAAAAACTGTTTTTT
D: NA; size: NA; J: TRBJ2-7; V: TRBV29-1; CDR3: CSVRRSGTNTYEQYF; DNA: TGCAGCGTCCGACGATCGGGGACAAATACCTACGAGCAGTACTTC
D: NA; size: NA; J: TRBJ1-4; V: TRBV19; CDR3: CASSMAGRGSTNEKLFF; DNA: TGTGCCAGTAGTATGGCGGGCAGGGGATCAACTAATGAAAAACTGTTTTTT
D: TRBD2; size: NA; J: TRBJ2-1; V: TRBV29-1; CDR3: CSVEEGLEYSEQFF; DNA: TGCAGCGTTGAAGAGGGACTAGAATATTCCGAGCAGTTCTTC
D: NA; size: NA; J: TRBJ2-5; V: TRBV7-2; CDR3: CASSLVGGLQETQYF; DNA: TGTGCCAGCAGCTTAGTGGGCGGACTACAAGAGACCCAGTACTTC
D: TRBD2; size: NA; J: TRBJ2-7; V: TRBV7-9; CDR3: CSSSSWTSGNEQYF; DNA: TGTTCCAGCAGCTCTTGGACTAGCGGGAACGAGCAGTACTTC
D: NA; size: once; J: TRBJ2-7; V: TRBV10-3; CDR3: CAISESSYEQYF; DNA: TGTGCCATCAGTGAGTCGAGCTACGAGCAGTACTTC
D: NA; size: NA; J: TRBJ1-1; V: TRBV7-2; CDR3: CASSLRRGNRAYTEAFF; DNA: TGTGCCAGCAGCTTGAGGAGGGGAAACAGAGCTTACACTGAAGCTTTCTTT
D: NA; size: NA; J: TRBJ2-7; V: TRBV13; CDR3: CASRQGFNEQYF; DNA: TGTGCCAGCAGACAGGGCTTTAACGAGCAGTACTTC
D: TRBD1; size: NA; J: TRBJ1-2; V: TRBV29-1; CDR3: CSVSQGGFNYGYTF; DNA: TGCAGCGTCTCACAGGGGGGCTTTAACTATGGCTACACCTTC
D: NA; size: NA; J: TRBJ2-6; V: TRBV11-2; CDR3: CASSPQGTASGANVLTF; DNA: TGTGCCAGCAGCCCACAGGGCACGGCCTCTGGGGCCAACGTCCTGACTTTC
D: TRBD2; size: once; J: TRBJ2-3; V: TRBV9; CDR3: CASSPPAGGTDTQYF; DNA: TGTGCCAGCAGCCCCCCCGCGGGGGGCACAGATACGCAGTATTTT
D: NA; size: NA; J: TRBJ1-2; V: TRBV6-5; CDR3: CAIRAGAGYGYTF; DNA: TGTGCCATCAGGGCGGGGGCTGGCTATGGCTACACCTTC
D: TRBD1; size: NA; J: TRBJ1-1; V: TRBV7-6; CDR3: CASSLETGGLGTEAFF; DNA: TGTGCCAGCAGCTTAGAGACAGGGGGCCTGGGCACTGAAGCTTTCTTT
D: TRBD2; size: few; J: TRBJ2-2; V: TRBV10-3; CDR3: CAIRNPSGSQNTGELFF; DNA: TGTGCCATCAGGAACCCTAGCGGGAGCCAGAACACCGGGGAGCTGTTTTTT
D: TRBD2; size: once; J: TRBJ2-7; V: TRBV5-4; CDR3: CASSTGLAGVEQYF; DNA: TGTGCCAGCAGCACGGGACTAGCGGGAGTCGAGCAGTACTTC
D: NA; size: NA; J: TRBJ2-3; V: TRBV7-9; CDR3: CASSLRGTFSGDTQYF; DNA: TGTGCCAGCAGCTTACGCGGGACTTTTTCGGGAGATACGCAGTATTTT
D: NA; size: NA; J: TRBJ2-7; V: TRBV19; CDR3: CASSGDPREPYEQYF; DNA: TGTGCCAGTAGTGGGGACCCTCGGGAGCCCTACGAGCAGTACTTC
D: TRBD2; size: NA; J: TRBJ2-5; V: TRBV6-1; CDR3: CASRELAGVWETQYF; DNA: TGTGCCAGCAGGGAACTAGCGGGGGTCTGGGAGACCCAGTACTTC
D: NA; size: NA; J: TRBJ1-2; V: TRBV5-4; CDR3: CASSLATPGQGGWGYTF; DNA: TGTGCCAGCAGCTTGGCCACACCGGGGCAGGGAGGTTGGGGCTACACCTTC
D: NA; size: NA; J: TRBJ1-1; V: TRBV6-5; CDR3: CASLRDTVNTEAFF; DNA: TGTGCCAGTCTCCGGGACACAGTGAACACTGAAGCTTTCTTT
D: TRBD2; size: NA; J: TRBJ2-5; V: TRBV19; CDR3: CASSPLAGDETQYF; DNA: TGTGCCAGTAGTCCACTAGCGGGAGACGAGACCCAGTACTTC
D: NA; size: few; J: TRBJ1-5; V: TRBV2; CDR3: CASNGGDSNQPQHF; DNA: TGTGCCAGCAATGGGGGGGATAGCAATCAGCCCCAGCATTTT
D: TRBD1; size: once; J: TRBJ2-7; V: TRBV11-2; CDR3: CASSPSTGGVEQYF; DNA: TGTGCCAGCAGCCCCTCGACAGGGGGAGTCGAGCAGTACTTC
D: TRBD1; size: NA; J: TRBJ1-5; V: TRBV2; CDR3: CASRAETGTNQPQHF; DNA: TGTGCCAGCAGGGCCGAGACAGGGACTAATCAGCCCCAGCATTTT
D: TRBD1; size: NA; J: TRBJ1-2; V: TRBV29-1; CDR3: CSVSPTGGDYGYTF; DNA: TGCAGCGTTTCCCCGACAGGGGGAGACTATGGCTACACCTTC
D: NA; size: NA; J: TRBJ2-7; V: TRBV7-9; CDR3: CASSLRTQGEQYF; DNA: TGTGCCAGCAGCCTCCGGACACAGGGCGAGCAGTACTTC
D: NA; size: NA; J: TRBJ2-7; V: TRBV6-1; CDR3: CASRDQTSSGYEQYF; DNA: TGTGCCAGCAGGGATCAGACAAGTTCGGGGTACGAGCAGTACTTC
D: NA; size: NA; J: TRBJ2-4; V: TRBV11-2; CDR3: CASSLGSGFYDKNIQYF; DNA: TGTGCCAGCAGCTTAGGATCCGGGTTCTACGACAAAAACATTCAGTACTTC
D: NA; size: NA; J: TRBJ2-2; V: TRBV7-3; CDR3: CASSPWGGQTGELFF; DNA: TGTGCCAGCAGCCCATGGGGGGGCCAGACCGGGGAGCTGTTTTTT
D: TRBD2; size: NA; J: TRBJ2-1; V: TRBV9; CDR3: CASSVSGTSRYNEQFF; DNA: TGTGCCAGCAGCGTTTCCGGGACTAGCCGATACAATGAGCAGTTCTTC
D: NA; size: NA; J: TRBJ2-7; V: TRBV6-1; CDR3: CASSESGVGSYEQYF; DNA: TGTGCCAGCAGTGAATCGGGGGTCGGATCCTACGAGCAGTACTTC
D: TRBD1; size: medium-sized; J: TRBJ1-1; V: TRBV7-9; CDR3: CASSLDLGTGGWNTEAFF; DNA: TGTGCCAGCAGCTTAGATCTCGGGACAGGGGGCTGGAACACTGAAGCTTTCTTT
D: NA; size: NA; J: TRBJ2-6; V: TRBV28; CDR3: CASSLTPGANVLTF; DNA: TGTGCCAGCAGTTTGACTCCTGGGGCCAACGTCCTGACTTTC
D: NA; size: few; J: TRBJ2-7; V: TRBV4-2; CDR3: CASSPRGLYEQYF; DNA: TGTGCCAGCAGCCCTAGGGGACTCTACGAGCAGTACTTC
D: TRBD2; size: NA; J: TRBJ2-7; V: TRBV7-6; CDR3: CASSTSSSGSPYEQYF; DNA: TGTGCCAGCAGCACCTCCTCTAGCGGGAGCCCCTACGAGCAGTACTTC
D: TRBD1; size: NA; J: TRBJ1-5; V: TRBV6-5; CDR3: CASSPDRDLFQPQHF; DNA: TGTGCCAGCAGTCCGGACAGGGATCTATTTCAGCCCCAGCATTTT
D: NA; size: NA; J: TRBJ1-5; V: TRBV5-5; CDR3: CASSELSSVNQPQHF; DNA: TGTGCCAGCAGCGAACTTAGTTCGGTGAATCAGCCCCAGCATTTT
D: NA; size: NA; J: TRBJ1-1; V: TRBV7-9; CDR3: CASSPDYTSGGEAFF; DNA: TGTGCCAGCAGCCCTGATTATACGTCGGGGGGCGAAGCTTTCTTT
D: NA; size: NA; J: TRBJ1-1; V: TRBV21-1; CDR3: CASNPGGGTNTEAFF; DNA: TGTGCCAGCAACCCTGGCGGGGGCACGAACACTGAAGCTTTCTTT
D: TRBD1; size: NA; J: TRBJ1-5; V: TRBV5-5; CDR3: CASSAGTGNNQPQHF; DNA: TGTGCCAGCAGCGCGGGGACAGGAAACAATCAGCCCCAGCATTTT
D: TRBD1; size: NA; J: TRBJ1-4; V: TRBV11-2; CDR3: CASSRGTNEKLFF; DNA: TGTGCCTCTTCCAGGGGGACTAATGAAAAACTGTTTTTT